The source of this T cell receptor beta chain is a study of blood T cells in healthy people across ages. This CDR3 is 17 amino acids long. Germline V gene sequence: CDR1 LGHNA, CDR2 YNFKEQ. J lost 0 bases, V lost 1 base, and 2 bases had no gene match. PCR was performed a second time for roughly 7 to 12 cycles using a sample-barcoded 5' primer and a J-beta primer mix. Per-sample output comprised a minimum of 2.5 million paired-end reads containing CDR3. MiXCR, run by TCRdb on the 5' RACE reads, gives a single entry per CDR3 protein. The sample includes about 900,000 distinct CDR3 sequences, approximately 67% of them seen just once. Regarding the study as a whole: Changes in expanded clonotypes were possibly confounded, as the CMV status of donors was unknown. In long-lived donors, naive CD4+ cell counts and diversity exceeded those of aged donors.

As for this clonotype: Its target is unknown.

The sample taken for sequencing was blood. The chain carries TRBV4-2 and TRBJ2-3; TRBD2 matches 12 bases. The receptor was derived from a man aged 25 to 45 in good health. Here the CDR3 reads CASSQGTSGVSTDTQYF. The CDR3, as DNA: TGTGCCAGCAGCCAAGGGACTAGCGGGGTAAGCACAGATACGCAGTATTTT.